Sequencing of this T cell receptor beta chain was carried out in a study of identical twins. A universal primer site was added by template switching, and unique molecular identifiers were carried by the cDNA. Using its own MiXCR run on the 5' RACE reads, TCRdb lists one record per CDR3 protein. The data hold 200,000 to 250,000 distinct CDR3 sequences, with approximately 7% observed a single time. This clonotype was seen a few times. Another study also made use of these data, one on yellow fever vaccine responses in identical twins.

The TCR sequence derives from a woman under 30 in good health. The sequencing input was memory (CD45RO+) T cells sorted from blood.

This CDR3 is CSAISGYSNQPQHF. The CDR3 DNA follows: TGCAGTGCTATCAGCGGGTATAGCAATCAGCCCCAGCATTTT. The rearrangement joins TRBV20-1 to TRBJ1-5; no definite D call. Germline CDR1 DFQATT, CDR2 SNEGSKA (reference sequence). The V end lost 4 bases, the J end lost 0 bases, and 10 bases lay between the germline ends. This CDR3 spans 14 amino acids.